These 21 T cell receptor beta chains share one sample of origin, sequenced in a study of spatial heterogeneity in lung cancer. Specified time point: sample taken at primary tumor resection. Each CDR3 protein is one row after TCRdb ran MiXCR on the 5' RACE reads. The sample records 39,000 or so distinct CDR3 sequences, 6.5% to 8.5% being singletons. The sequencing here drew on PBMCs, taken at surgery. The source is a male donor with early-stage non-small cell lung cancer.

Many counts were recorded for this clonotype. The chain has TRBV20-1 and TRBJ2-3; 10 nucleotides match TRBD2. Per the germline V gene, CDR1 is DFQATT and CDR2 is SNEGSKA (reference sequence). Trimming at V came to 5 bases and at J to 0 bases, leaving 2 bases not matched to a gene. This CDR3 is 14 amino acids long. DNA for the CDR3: TGCAGTGCTCCGACTAGCGGGAGCACAGATACGCAGTATTTT. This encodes CSAPTSGSTDTQYF.

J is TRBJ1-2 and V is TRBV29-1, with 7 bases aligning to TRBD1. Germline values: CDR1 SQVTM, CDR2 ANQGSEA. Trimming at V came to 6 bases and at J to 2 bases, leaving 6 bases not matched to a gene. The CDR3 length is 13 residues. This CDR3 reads CSVVDRDNYGYTF. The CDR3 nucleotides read TGCAGCGTGGTAGACAGGGACAACTATGGCTACACCTTC.

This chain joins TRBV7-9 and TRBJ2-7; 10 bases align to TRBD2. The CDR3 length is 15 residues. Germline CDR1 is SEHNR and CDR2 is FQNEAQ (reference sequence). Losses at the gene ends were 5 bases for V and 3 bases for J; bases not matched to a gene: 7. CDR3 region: CASSHTGLADYEQYV. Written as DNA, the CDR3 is TGTGCCAGCAGCCATACAGGACTAGCGGACTACGAGCAGTACGTC.

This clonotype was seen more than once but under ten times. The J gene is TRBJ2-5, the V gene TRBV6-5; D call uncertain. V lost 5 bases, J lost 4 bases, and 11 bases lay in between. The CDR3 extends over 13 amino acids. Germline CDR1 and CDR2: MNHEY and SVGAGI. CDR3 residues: CASSPLGPETQYF. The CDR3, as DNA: TGTGCCAGCAGTCCCCTTGGTCCAGAGACCCAGTACTTC.

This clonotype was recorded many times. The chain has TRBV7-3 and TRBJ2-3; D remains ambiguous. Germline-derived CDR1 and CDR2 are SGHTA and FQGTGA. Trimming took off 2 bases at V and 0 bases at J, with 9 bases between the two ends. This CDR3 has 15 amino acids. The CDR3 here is CASSLFATSTDTQYF. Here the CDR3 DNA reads TGTGCCAGCAGCTTATTCGCCACTAGCACAGATACGCAGTATTTT.

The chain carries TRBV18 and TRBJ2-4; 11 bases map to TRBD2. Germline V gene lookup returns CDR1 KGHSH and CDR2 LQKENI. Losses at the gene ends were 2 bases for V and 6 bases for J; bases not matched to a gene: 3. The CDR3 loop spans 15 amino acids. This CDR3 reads CASSPLGLAANIQYF. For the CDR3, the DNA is TGTGCCAGCTCACCATTGGGACTAGCGGCAAACATTCAGTACTTC.

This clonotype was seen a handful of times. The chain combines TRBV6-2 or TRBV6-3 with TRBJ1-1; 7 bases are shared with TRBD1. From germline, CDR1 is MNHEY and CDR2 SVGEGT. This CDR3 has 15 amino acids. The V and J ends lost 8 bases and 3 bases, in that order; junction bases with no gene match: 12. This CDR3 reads CASLGATGAHTEAFF. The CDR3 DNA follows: TGTGCCAGCTTAGGGGCTACAGGGGCCCACACTGAAGCTTTCTTT.

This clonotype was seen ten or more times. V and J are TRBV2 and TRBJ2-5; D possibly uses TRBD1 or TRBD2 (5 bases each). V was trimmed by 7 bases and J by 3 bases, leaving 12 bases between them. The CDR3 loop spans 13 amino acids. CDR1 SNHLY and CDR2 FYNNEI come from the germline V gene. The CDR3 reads CASNGQGEETQYF. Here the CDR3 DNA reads TGTGCCAGCAACGGGCAGGGAGAAGAGACCCAGTACTTC. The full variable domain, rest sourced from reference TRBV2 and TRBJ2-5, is EPEVTQTPSHQVTQMGQEVILRCVPISNHLYFYWYRQILGQKVEFLVSFYNNEISEKSEIFDDQFSVERPDGSNFTLKIRSTKLEDSAMYFCASNGQGEETQYFGPGTRLLVL.

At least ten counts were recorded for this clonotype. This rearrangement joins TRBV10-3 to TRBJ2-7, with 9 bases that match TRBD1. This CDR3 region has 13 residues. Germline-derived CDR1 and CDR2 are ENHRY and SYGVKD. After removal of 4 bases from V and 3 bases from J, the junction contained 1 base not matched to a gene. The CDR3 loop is CAISVTGGYEQYV. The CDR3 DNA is TGTGCCATCAGTGTGACAGGGGGCTACGAGCAGTACGTC.

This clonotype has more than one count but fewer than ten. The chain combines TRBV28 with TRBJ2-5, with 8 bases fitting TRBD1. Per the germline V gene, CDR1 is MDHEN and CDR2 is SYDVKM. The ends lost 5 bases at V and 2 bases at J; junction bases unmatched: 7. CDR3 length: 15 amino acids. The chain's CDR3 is CASSPPDRDQETQYF. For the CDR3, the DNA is TGTGCCAGCAGTCCCCCGGACAGGGATCAAGAGACCCAGTACTTC.

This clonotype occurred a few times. The CDR3 nucleotides are TGTGCCAGCAGCGTAGGAACAGGCCCTAGCACAGATACGCAGTATTTT. This sequence encodes CASSVGTGPSTDTQYF. The chain employs TRBV9 and TRBJ2-3; maybe TRBD1 (5 bases). Germline V gene sequence: CDR1 SGDLS, CDR2 YYNGEE. This CDR3 contains 16 residues. Trimming took 0 bases from V and 0 from J, leaving 11 bases between them.

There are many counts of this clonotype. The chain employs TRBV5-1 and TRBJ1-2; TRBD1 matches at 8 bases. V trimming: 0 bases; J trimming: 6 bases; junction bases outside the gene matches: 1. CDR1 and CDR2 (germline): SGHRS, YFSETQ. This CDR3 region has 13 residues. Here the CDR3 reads CASSLDRGNGYTF. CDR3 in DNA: TGCGCCAGCAGCTTGGACAGGGGGAATGGCTACACCTTC. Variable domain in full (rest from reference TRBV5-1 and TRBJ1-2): KAGVTQTPRYLIKTRGQQVTLSCSPISGHRSVSWYQQTPGQGLQFLFEYFSETQRNKGNFPGRFSGRQFSNSRSEMNVSTLELGDSALYLCASSLDRGNGYTFGSGTRLTVV.

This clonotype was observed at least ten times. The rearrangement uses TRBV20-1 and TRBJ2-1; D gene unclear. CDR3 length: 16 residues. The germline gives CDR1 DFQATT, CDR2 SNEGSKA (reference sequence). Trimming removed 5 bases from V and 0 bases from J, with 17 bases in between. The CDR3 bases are TGCAGTGCTCGACCTAATGGACGGAGCTCCTACAATGAGCAGTTCTTC. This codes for CSARPNGRSSYNEQFF.

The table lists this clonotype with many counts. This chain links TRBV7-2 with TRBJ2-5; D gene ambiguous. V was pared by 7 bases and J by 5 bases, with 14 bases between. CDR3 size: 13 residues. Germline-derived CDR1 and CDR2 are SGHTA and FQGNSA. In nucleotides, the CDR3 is TGTGCCAGCACCTCCCCGCCCCGGGAGACCCAGTACTTC. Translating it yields CASTSPPRETQYF. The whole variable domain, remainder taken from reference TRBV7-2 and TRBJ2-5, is GAGVSQSPSNKVTEKGKDVELRCDPISGHTALYWYRQSLGQGLEFLIYFQGNSAPDKSGLPSDRFSAERTGGSVSTLTIQRTQQEDSAVYLCASTSPPRETQYFGPGTRLLVL.

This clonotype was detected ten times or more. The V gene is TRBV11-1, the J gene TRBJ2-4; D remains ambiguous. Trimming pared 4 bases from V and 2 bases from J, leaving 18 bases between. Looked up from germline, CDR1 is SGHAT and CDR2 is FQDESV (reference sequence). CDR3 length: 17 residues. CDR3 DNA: TGTGCCAGCAGCTCGTCGAATCGACCTGGGACCAAAAACATTCAGTACTTC. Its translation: CASSSSNRPGTKNIQYF. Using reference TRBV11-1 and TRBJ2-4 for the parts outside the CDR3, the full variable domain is EAEVAQSPRYKITEKSQAVAFWCDPISGHATLYWYRQILGQGPELLVQFQDESVVDDSQLPKDRFSAERLKGVDSTLKIQPAELGDSAMYLCASSSSNRPGTKNIQYFGAGTRLSVL.

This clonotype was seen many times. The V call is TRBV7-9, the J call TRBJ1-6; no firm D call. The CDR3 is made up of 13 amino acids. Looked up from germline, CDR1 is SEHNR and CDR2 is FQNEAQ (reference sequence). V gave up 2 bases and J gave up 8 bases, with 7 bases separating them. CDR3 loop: CASSLMSDSPLHF. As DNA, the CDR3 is TGTGCCAGCAGCTTAATGTCGGATTCACCCCTCCACTTT. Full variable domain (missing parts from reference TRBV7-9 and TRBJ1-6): DTGVSQNPRHKITKRGQNVTFRCDPISEHNRLYWYRQTLGQGPEFLTYFQNEAQLEKSRLLSDRFSAERPKGSFSTLEIQRTEQGDSAMYLCASSLMSDSPLHFGNGTRLTVT.

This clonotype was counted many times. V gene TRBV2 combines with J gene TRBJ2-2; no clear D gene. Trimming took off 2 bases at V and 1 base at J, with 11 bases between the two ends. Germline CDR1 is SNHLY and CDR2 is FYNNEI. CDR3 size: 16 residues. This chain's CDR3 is CASSESGIMNTGELFF. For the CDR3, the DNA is TGTGCCAGCAGTGAAAGTGGCATCATGAACACCGGGGAGCTGTTTTTT.

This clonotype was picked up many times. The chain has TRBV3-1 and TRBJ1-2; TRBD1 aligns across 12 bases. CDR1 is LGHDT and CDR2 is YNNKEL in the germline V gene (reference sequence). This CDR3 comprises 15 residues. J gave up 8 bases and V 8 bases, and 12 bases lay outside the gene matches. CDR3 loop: CASHDPGQGALGYTF. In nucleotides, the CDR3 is TGTGCCAGCCACGACCCGGGACAGGGGGCTTTAGGCTACACCTTC.

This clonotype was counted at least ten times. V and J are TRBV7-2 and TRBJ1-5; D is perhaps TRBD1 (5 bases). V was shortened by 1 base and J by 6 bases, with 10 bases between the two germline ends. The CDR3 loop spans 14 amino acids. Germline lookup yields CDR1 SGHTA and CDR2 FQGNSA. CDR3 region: CASSLDPGGQPQHF. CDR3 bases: TGTGCCAGCAGCTTAGATCCGGGGGGTCAGCCCCAGCATTTT. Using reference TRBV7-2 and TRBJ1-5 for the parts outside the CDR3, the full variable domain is GAGVSQSPSNKVTEKGKDVELRCDPISGHTALYWYRQSLGQGLEFLIYFQGNSAPDKSGLPSDRFSAERTGGSVSTLTIQRTQQEDSAVYLCASSLDPGGQPQHFGDGTRLSIL.

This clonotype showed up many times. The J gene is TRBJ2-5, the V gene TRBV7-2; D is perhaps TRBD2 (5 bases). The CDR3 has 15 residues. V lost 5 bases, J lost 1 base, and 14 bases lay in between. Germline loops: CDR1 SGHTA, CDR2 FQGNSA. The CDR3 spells CASSPRLLFQETQYF. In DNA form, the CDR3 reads TGTGCCAGCAGCCCCCGACTACTTTTCCAAGAGACCCAGTACTTC. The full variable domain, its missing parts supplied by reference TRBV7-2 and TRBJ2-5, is GAGVSQSPSNKVTEKGKDVELRCDPISGHTALYWYRQSLGQGLEFLIYFQGNSAPDKSGLPSDRFSAERTGGSVSTLTIQRTQQEDSAVYLCASSPRLLFQETQYFGPGTRLLVL.

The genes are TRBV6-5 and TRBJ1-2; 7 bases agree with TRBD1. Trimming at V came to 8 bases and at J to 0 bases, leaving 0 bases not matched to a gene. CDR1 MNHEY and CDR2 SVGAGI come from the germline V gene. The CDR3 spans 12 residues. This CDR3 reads CASGTANYGYTF. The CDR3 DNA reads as TGTGCCAGCGGGACAGCTAACTATGGCTACACCTTC.